Shown below are 26 T cell receptor beta chains from a single sample sequenced in a study of T cells in Graves' hyperthyroidism and ophthalmopathy. Amplified TCR beta CDR3 regions derived from RNA transcripts. An initial round of RT-PCR targeting the TCR CDR3 relied on the HTBI primer set. Each CDR3 protein gets one entry after TCRdb re-called the multiplex PCR reads with MiXCR. The data hold hundreds of thousands of distinct CDR3 sequences, with about 38% observed a single time. The material sequenced was blood. The receptors derive from a man aged 18 to 30 with Graves' hyperthyroidism.

The chain employs TRBV12-3 or TRBV12-4 and TRBJ2-5, with 11 bases identical to TRBD2. Trimming at V came to 6 bases and at J to 5 bases, leaving 8 bases not matched to a gene. There are 15 residues in the CDR3. CDR3 bases: TGTGCCAGCAGCCTAGAGGCTAGCGGGAGGGAGACCCAGTACTTC. It encodes CASSLEASGRETQYF.

This clonotype occurred a few times. V is TRBV5-6 and J is TRBJ1-3; D not certain. Germline values: CDR1 SGHDT, CDR2 YYEEEE. The CDR3 is made up of 16 amino acids. Between the trimmed V and J ends, which lost 1 base and 0 bases, there was a span of 11 bases. The CDR3 DNA reads TGTGCCAGCAGCTTGATGGCGATACGCTCTGGAAACACCATATATTTT. Its protein product is CASSLMAIRSGNTIYF.

For this clonotype: Without the conserved terminal phenylalanine or tryptophan, this CDR3 likely stems from a read error. The chain couples TRBV7-8 to TRBJ2-2; D unclear. The length of the CDR3 is 12 residues. V gave up 5 bases and J gave up 6 bases, with 7 bases separating them. Germline CDR1 SGHVS, CDR2 FQNEAQ. CDR3 loop: CASSPLSGELFL. DNA for the CDR3: TGTGCCAGCAGCCCCCTATCCGGGGAGCTGTTTCTT.

Comments on this clonotype: This may be a read error: a much more frequent sequence differs by one nucleotide. The rearrangement uses TRBV10-3 and TRBJ2-7; D is possibly TRBD1 (6 bases). V gave up 6 bases and J gave up 2 bases, with 17 bases separating them. The CDR3 is 15 residues long. Germline CDR1 is ENHRY and CDR2 is SYGVKD. The CDR3 region has the DNA TGTGCCATCAGGCCCCTGACAGGCACCACCTACGAGCAGTACTTC. Residues: CAIRPLTGTTYEQYF.

This chain links TRBV7-9 with TRBJ2-7; D gene ambiguous. V lost 3 bases to trimming and J lost 6 bases, with 9 bases between them. The CDR3 totals 12 residues. Germline V lookup: CDR1 SEHNR, CDR2 FQNEAQ (reference sequence). CDR3 amino acids: CASSFEALEQYF. CDR3 bases: TGTGCCAGCAGCTTTGAAGCACTCGAGCAGTACTTC.

This clonotype appeared many times. This rearrangement joins TRBV7-3 to TRBJ1-6; D is undetermined. The germline V gene has CDR1 SGHTA and CDR2 FQGTGA. Trimming stripped 1 base from V and 10 bases from J, with 8 bases between. The CDR3 length is 13 residues. This CDR3 reads CASSLMVGSPLHF. Here the CDR3 DNA reads TGTGCCAGCAGCTTAATGGTCGGGTCACCCCTCCACTTT.

The chain uses TRBV2 and TRBJ1-1; D is unclear. V was clipped by 1 base and J by 0 bases, with 12 bases between them. The germline V gene encodes CDR1 SNHLY and CDR2 FYNNEI. The CDR3 has 16 amino acids. The CDR3 DNA is TGTGCCAGCAGTGAAGAATGGTGGGAGCTGAACACTGAAGCTTTCTTT. It encodes CASSEEWWELNTEAFF.

This clonotype occurred a few times. This chain joins TRBV11-1 and TRBJ2-2, with a possible D match to TRBD1 (6 bases). This CDR3 is built from 15 residues. CDR1 is SGHAT and CDR2 is FQDESV in the germline V gene (reference sequence). Trimming shortened V by 4 bases and J by 0 bases, and 9 bases separated the two germline ends. The CDR3 is CASSSRTANTGELFF. CDR3 bases: TGTGCCAGCAGCTCTCGGACAGCGAACACCGGGGAGCTGTTTTTT.

This clonotype was recorded only once. The chain joins TRBV7-9 to TRBJ2-5; TRBD2 matches 9 bases. V shed 6 bases and J 2 bases; nucleotides not matched to a gene: 10. The CDR3 consists of 16 residues. CDR1 SEHNR and CDR2 FQNEAQ come from the germline V gene (reference sequence). This CDR3 is CASSPRTSAGQETQYF. CDR3 in DNA: TGTGCCAGCAGTCCCCGGACTAGCGCGGGGCAAGAGACCCAGTACTTC.

This clonotype appeared many times. The rearrangement links TRBV2 to TRBJ1-5; tentatively, D is TRBD1 (5 bases). Between the trimmed V and J ends, which lost 1 base and 2 bases, there was a span of 9 bases. Germline V gives CDR1 SNHLY, CDR2 FYNNEI. The CDR3 is 15 residues long. CDR3 protein: CASSEGQLGNQPQHF. The DNA of the CDR3 is TGTGCCAGCAGTGAAGGACAGCTAGGCAATCAGCCCCAGCATTTT.

This clonotype appeared a few times. Its ends do not fully match the called genes, so a read error is possible. This chain links TRBV10-3 with TRBJ2-5, with 9 bases that match TRBD1. This CDR3 spans 15 amino acids. The germline V gene has CDR1 ENHRY and CDR2 SYGVKD. The CDR3 DNA follows: TGTGCCAGCAGTTTGGACAGGGGATTCCAAGAGACCCAGTACTTC. Translation: CASSLDRGFQETQYF.

This chain links TRBV29-1 with TRBJ1-2; perhaps TRBD1 as D (5 bases). CDR3 length: 15 residues. The V gene lost 5 bases and the J gene lost 5 bases, with 21 bases spanning the gap. The germline CDR1 and CDR2 sequences are SQVTM and ANQGSEA. The CDR3 loop is CSVNRRETDLYGYTF. In DNA form, the CDR3 reads TGCAGCGTTAACAGGAGGGAAACCGACCTGTATGGCTACACCTTC. The full variable domain, in which reference TRBV29-1 and TRBJ1-2 provide the parts outside the CDR3, is SAVISQKPSRDICQRGTSLTIQCQVDSQVTMMFWYRQQPGQSLTLIATANQGSEATYESGFVIDKFPISRPNLTFSTLTVSNMSPEDSSIYLCSVNRRETDLYGYTFGSGTRLTVV.

This clonotype came up many times. The chain has TRBV7-9 and TRBJ2-5, with 10 bases that match TRBD2. V shed 5 bases and J 4 bases; nucleotides not matched to a gene: 7. Per germline, CDR1 SEHNR and CDR2 FQNEAQ (reference sequence). The CDR3 covers 15 residues. CDR3 DNA: TGTGCCAGCAGCCCCGGGACTAGCGATGGAGAGACCCAGTACTTC. It specifies CASSPGTSDGETQYF.

Ten or more counts support this clonotype. The genes are TRBV15 and TRBJ2-5; unclear D gene. V shed 5 bases and J shed 2 bases, with 6 bases lying between them. Germline-derived CDR1 and CDR2 are LNHNV and YYDKDF (reference sequence). The CDR3 is made up of 12 amino acids. The CDR3 bases are TGTGCCACCAGCCCCACTCAAGAGACCCAGTACTTC. This sequence encodes CATSPTQETQYF.

This clonotype has ten or more counts. The rearrangement joins TRBV7-9 to TRBJ1-6, with 7 bases lining up with TRBD1. The germline V gene encodes CDR1 SEHNR and CDR2 FQNEAQ (reference sequence). Germline trimming cut 3 bases from V and 5 bases from J; bases unmatched to any gene: 1. The CDR3 totals 14 residues. The CDR3 DNA is TGTGCCAGCAGCTTGACAGGGAATAATTCACCCCTCCACTTT. Its protein product is CASSLTGNNSPLHF.

The chain couples TRBV7-2 to TRBJ2-7; 9 bases are a match to TRBD1. The CDR3 runs 15 residues. Germline V gene sequence: CDR1 SGHTA, CDR2 FQGNSA. V lost 5 bases to trimming and J lost 1 base; unmatched junction nucleotides: 6. The CDR3 is CASSHAGTGSYEQYF. Written as DNA, the CDR3 is TGTGCCAGCAGCCATGCCGGGACAGGGTCCTACGAGCAGTACTTC.

The V call is TRBV12-3 or TRBV12-4, the J call TRBJ2-4, with 10 bases that match TRBD2. The CDR3 covers 14 residues. V lost 6 bases, J lost 8 bases, and 7 bases stayed unmatched. The CDR3 protein is CASSPSGRADIQYF. The CDR3 DNA is TGTGCCAGCAGCCCCAGCGGGAGGGCCGACATTCAGTACTTC.

The rearrangement links TRBV19 to TRBJ2-2, with D possibly being TRBD2 (5 bases). Trimming took 6 bases from V and 0 from J, leaving 11 bases between them. The CDR3 is made up of 15 amino acids. Germline CDR1 reads LNHDA; CDR2 reads SQIVND (reference sequence). The chain's CDR3 is CASSGLTSNTGELFF. The DNA for the CDR3 is TGTGCCAGTAGCGGACTGACCTCGAACACCGGGGAGCTGTTTTTT.

At least ten counts were recorded for this clonotype. The V call is TRBV20-1, the J call TRBJ1-6; 8 positions agree with TRBD1. There are 14 residues in the CDR3. Looked up from germline, CDR1 is DFQATT and CDR2 is SNEGSKA (reference sequence). Trimming removed 5 bases from V and 6 bases from J; junction bases left unmatched: 6. CDR3 residues: CSAQDDRGNSPLHF. CDR3 nucleotide sequence: TGCAGTGCTCAGGACGACAGGGGTAATTCACCCCTCCACTTT.

This chain uses TRBV7-8 with TRBJ1-3; D perhaps matches TRBD1 (5 bases). Trimming pared 1 base from V and 0 bases from J, leaving 13 bases between. The CDR3 consists of 17 residues. CDR1 SGHVS and CDR2 FQNEAQ come from the germline V gene. The CDR3 reads CASSLERQTLSGNTIYF. Written as DNA, the CDR3 is TGTGCCAGCAGCTTAGAAAGACAGACCCTCTCTGGAAACACCATATATTTT.

This clonotype occurred once. This sequence may be a read error, since a much larger clone differs from it by one base. The chain links TRBV2 to TRBJ2-5; TRBD1 agrees at 7 bases. The length of the CDR3 is 12 residues. V shed 5 bases, J shed 5 bases, and the junction held 2 bases outside the gene matches. CDR1 is SNHLY, CDR2 FYNNEI, per germline. CDR3 in DNA: TGTGCCAGCAGTACAGGGGACGAGACCCAGTACTTC. Its protein product is CASSTGDETQYF.

The rearrangement joins TRBV27 to TRBJ2-7; 7 bases align to TRBD2. The CDR3 contains 14 residues. V shed 6 bases, J shed 5 bases, and the junction held 10 bases outside the gene matches. The V gene's germline CDR1 is MNHEY and CDR2 SMNVEV (reference sequence). The DNA for the CDR3 is TGTGCCAGCAGCCCATCGGGGGGAAATAACGAGCAGTACTTC. Its protein product is CASSPSGGNNEQYF.

The V call is TRBV19, the J call TRBJ1-4, with D perhaps TRBD1 (6 bases). CDR1 and CDR2 (germline): LNHDA, SQIVND (reference sequence). Trimming took 6 bases from V and 8 from J, leaving 16 bases between them. The CDR3 length is 14 residues. CDR3 nucleotides: TGTGCCAGTAGAGGACAGAGCTCTTTGGAAAAACTGTTTTTT. This codes for CASRGQSSLEKLFF.

This clonotype was seen at least ten times. V gene TRBV12-3 or TRBV12-4 combines with J gene TRBJ2-6; D is possibly TRBD1 (6 bases). Trimming shortened V by 4 bases and J by 1 base, and 8 bases separated the two germline ends. The CDR3 is made up of 15 amino acids. DNA of the CDR3: TGTGCCAGCAGTTACCAGGGGTCTGGGGCCAACGTCCTGACTTTC. This codes for CASSYQGSGANVLTF.

The V call is TRBV6-6, the J call TRBJ1-1, with D possibly TRBD1 on 5 matching bases. The germline CDR1 and CDR2 sequences are MNHNY and SVGAGI (reference sequence). The CDR3 extends over 15 amino acids. Trimming left V 0 bases short and J 4 bases short, with 12 bases between. The CDR3 sequence: CASSYSTGGSTEAFF. The CDR3 coding sequence is TGTGCCAGCAGTTACTCAACGGGGGGGAGCACTGAAGCTTTCTTT.

This clonotype was seen at least ten times. The V call is TRBV10-3, the J call TRBJ2-7; 7 nucleotides agree with TRBD2. The CDR3 covers 13 residues. The V segment lost 8 bases and the J segment 5 bases; nucleotides outside the gene matches: 9. The germline V gene has CDR1 ENHRY and CDR2 SYGVKD. CDR3 sequence: CAIGAGRYDEQYF. The CDR3 region has the DNA TGTGCCATCGGAGCGGGACGATACGACGAGCAGTACTTC.